This TCR beta chain was captured by sequencing in a study of cytomegalovirus exposure and HLA in healthy donors. Notes on the study in general: In a later analysis, a missense DCLRE1C variant was linked to TCR beta V- and J-gene trimming. Indistinguishability led to the exclusion of some V segments, TRBV6-2 and TRBV6-3 included. Overall, 164 TCR beta chains were annotated as cytomegalovirus-associated.

The PCR was carried out with 60 Vbeta primers and 13 Jbeta primers. TCRdb keeps only in-frame clones here, not all; method: immunoSEQ multiplex PCR. Counted here are about 190,000 clones, 87% occurring once; the ten biggest clones make up approximately 1.1%. With respect to this clone: Its antigen is unknown.

Sampled while nominally healthy, donors likely had unrecorded immune exposures. Per the germline V gene, CDR1 is SGDLS and CDR2 is YYNGEE. The CDR3 has 15 amino acids. Between the trimmed V and J ends, which lost 0 bases and 0 bases, there was a span of 6 bases. The J gene is TRBJ2-2, the V gene TRBV9; D ambiguous. The receptor's source is a boy younger than 10 in good health and CMV-seronegative. Sequencing used PBMCs. This CDR3 is CASSVGPSNTGELFF. The CDR3 DNA is TGTGCCAGCAGCGTAGGTCCCTCGAACACCGGGGAGCTGTTTTTT.